Below, 28 T cell receptor beta chains from the same sample are listed, as sequenced in a study of shared clonotypes between healthy human individuals. Only in-frame clones appear in the TCRdb table, and some are missing; sequencing was by immunoSEQ multiplex PCR. The top ten clones hold over 0.12% of a sample with a few million clones, approximately 94% of them seen once. Sample: naive CD4+ T cells sorted from blood. Subset denoted: CD45RA+ positively selected. Receptors were obtained from a man aged 18 to 35 in good health.

The rearrangement joins TRBV19 to TRBJ1-5; no reliable D call. Germline values: CDR1 LNHDA, CDR2 SQIVND (reference sequence). The ends were cut back, 3 bases at V and 1 base at J, with 10 bases in the middle. The CDR3 contains 15 residues. The DNA of the CDR3 is TGTGCCAGTAGTATCGCCCGGGCCAGCAATCAGCCCCAGCATTTT. Its protein product is CASSIARASNQPQHF.

V is TRBV30 and J is TRBJ1-6, with D possibly matching TRBD1 (5 bases). V was trimmed by 2 bases and J by 7 bases, leaving 12 bases between them. Germline CDR1 and CDR2: GTSNPN and SVGIG (reference sequence). This CDR3 has 14 amino acids. The CDR3 DNA sequence: TGTGCCTGGAGTTGGGACGGAGAAAATTCACCCCTCCACTTT. Protein sequence: CAWSWDGENSPLHF.

The chain combines TRBV9 with TRBJ2-3; 8 bases fit TRBD2. The germline V gene has CDR1 SGDLS and CDR2 YYNGEE. V shed 0 bases and J 5 bases; nucleotides not matched to a gene: 5. This CDR3 is built from 15 residues. The CDR3 sequence is CASSVEAGAGDTQYF. In DNA form, the CDR3 reads TGTGCCAGCAGCGTAGAAGCGGGGGCCGGAGATACGCAGTATTTT.

The chain employs TRBV5-6 and TRBJ1-5, with a weak D call TRBD1 (5 bases). Trimming took 1 base from V and 2 from J, leaving 10 bases between them. The V gene's germline CDR1 is SGHDT and CDR2 YYEEEE. There are 15 residues in the CDR3. CDR3 DNA: TGTGCCAGCAGCTTGAGGGGTTTAGGCAATCAGCCCCAGCATTTT. Its protein is CASSLRGLGNQPQHF.

The CDR3 protein is CASKAEGAGQPQHF. The DNA of the CDR3 is TGCGCCAGCAAGGCGGAGGGGGCCGGTCAGCCCCAGCATTTT. V and J are TRBV5-1 and TRBJ1-5, with TRBD1 identical over 7 bases. Trimming at V came to 6 bases and at J to 6 bases, leaving 9 bases not matched to a gene. The CDR3 has 14 residues. Germline V gene lookup returns CDR1 SGHRS and CDR2 YFSETQ.

This clone has just one count. Other DNA sequences within the sample encode an identical CDR3. J is TRBJ2-2 and V is TRBV6-5; 9 bases are shared with TRBD2. The CDR3 is made up of 15 amino acids. V was pared by 2 bases and J by 4 bases, with 2 bases of the junction left unmatched. Germline values: CDR1 MNHEY, CDR2 SVGAGI. The CDR3 DNA follows: TGTGCCAGCAGTTACGGCGGGGGGGGCACCGGGGAGCTGTTTTTT. It is translated as CASSYGGGGTGELFF.

The chain recombines TRBV6-5 with TRBJ2-5, with 8 bases aligning to TRBD1. The germline V gene encodes CDR1 MNHEY and CDR2 SVGAGI. V shed 4 bases, J shed 4 bases, and the junction held 2 bases outside the gene matches. CDR3 length: 13 amino acids. CDR3 amino acids: CASSLTGGETQYF. CDR3 sequence (DNA): TGTGCCAGCAGTTTAACAGGGGGAGAGACCCAGTACTTC.

The chain carries TRBV6-6 and TRBJ1-2; 9 bases are shared with TRBD1. This CDR3 is 15 amino acids long. Per germline, CDR1 MNHNY and CDR2 SVGAGI (reference sequence). V shed 5 bases, J shed 8 bases, and the junction held 12 bases outside the gene matches. CDR3 nucleotide sequence: TGTGCCAGCAGTCCTCGGACAGGGGCGCGGGAAGGCTACACCTTC. Amino acids: CASSPRTGAREGYTF.

The chain couples TRBV10-3 to TRBJ1-2; D is unclear. The V end lost 6 bases, the J end lost 4 bases, and 12 bases lay between the germline ends. CDR1 and CDR2 (germline): ENHRY, SYGVKD. The CDR3 has 13 residues. DNA for the CDR3: TGTGCCATCAGGGGAATTACAGCCTATGGCTACACCTTC. Protein: CAIRGITAYGYTF.

This sequence joins TRBV10-3 and TRBJ2-6; 10 bases align to TRBD1. V gave up 10 bases and J gave up 0 bases; unmatched junction bases: 6. Germline V gene lookup returns CDR1 ENHRY and CDR2 SYGVKD. The CDR3 consists of 16 residues. The CDR3 DNA follows: TGTGCCAACGGACAGGGGGTAGGCTCTGGGGCCAACGTCCTGACTTTC. Translation: CANGQGVGSGANVLTF.

The genes are TRBV5-1 and TRBJ2-1; unclear D gene. With 0 bases removed from V and 10 bases from J, the gap between germline ends came to 14 bases. Germline-derived CDR1 and CDR2 are SGHRS and YFSETQ. This CDR3 has 14 residues. In DNA form, the CDR3 reads TGCGCCAGCAGCTTGGCCAACAGAGAGATGGAGCAGTTCTTC. Its translation is CASSLANREMEQFF. Full variable domain (rest looked up from reference TRBV5-1 and TRBJ2-1): KAGVTQTPRYLIKTRGQQVTLSCSPISGHRSVSWYQQTPGQGLQFLFEYFSETQRNKGNFPGRFSGRQFSNSRSEMNVSTLELGDSALYLCASSLANREMEQFFGPGTRLTVL.

This clone was observed a handful of times. Other DNA variants within this sample encode the same CDR3. The chain links TRBV20-1 to TRBJ2-5; the D gene could be TRBD1 or TRBD2 (6 bases each). Germline-derived CDR1 and CDR2 are DFQATT and SNEGSKA (reference sequence). Trimming took off 5 bases at V and 4 bases at J, with 8 bases between the two ends. There are 11 residues in the CDR3. The CDR3: CSAEGGETQYF. The CDR3 DNA reads as TGCAGTGCTGAGGGGGGAGAGACCCAGTACTTC.

The chain combines TRBV30 with TRBJ1-4, with D hard to call. The CDR3 extends over 13 amino acids. Between the trimmed V and J ends, which lost 4 bases and 5 bases, there was a span of 11 bases. From germline, CDR1 is GTSNPN and CDR2 SVGIG (reference sequence). The chain's CDR3 is CAWNYRMNEKLFF. The DNA of the CDR3 is TGTGCCTGGAATTACAGAATGAATGAAAAACTGTTTTTT.

This rearrangement joins TRBV5-1 to TRBJ1-6, with 7 bases lining up with TRBD1. Germline V gene data show CDR1 as SGHRS and CDR2 as YFSETQ. This CDR3 contains 16 residues. V lost 2 bases, J lost 7 bases, and 9 bases stayed unmatched. CDR3 loop: CASSFARQGENSPLHF. CDR3 DNA: TGCGCCAGCAGCTTCGCGAGACAGGGAGAAAATTCACCCCTCCACTTT.

Turning to this clone: The sample carries other DNA sequences with the same CDR3. This rearrangement joins TRBV18 to TRBJ2-7, with 7 bases aligning to TRBD1. Germline values: CDR1 KGHSH, CDR2 LQKENI. The CDR3 runs to 15 residues. V shed 3 bases, J shed 0 bases, and the junction held 5 bases outside the gene matches. CDR3 coding DNA: TGTGCCAGCTCACCCTCACAGGGGAGCTCCTACGAGCAGTACTTC. It specifies CASSPSQGSSYEQYF.

The chain uses TRBV18 and TRBJ2-1; D ambiguous. The V end lost 2 bases, the J end lost 0 bases, and 11 bases lay between the germline ends. The CDR3 consists of 16 residues. Germline V CDR1 and CDR2: KGHSH, LQKENI. The CDR3 DNA is TGTGCCAGCTCACCATATGTCGGAAGCTCCTACAATGAGCAGTTCTTC. This gives the protein CASSPYVGSSYNEQFF.

The CDR3 sequence is CSASRALEQFF. The CDR3 bases are TGCAGTGCTAGCAGGGCGCTTGAGCAGTTCTTC. The gene calls are TRBV20-1 and TRBJ2-1; D possibly corresponds to TRBD1 (5 bases). Germline lookup yields CDR1 DFQATT and CDR2 SNEGSKA (reference sequence). The CDR3 is made up of 11 amino acids. The V end was cut by 3 bases, the J end by 9 bases, with 9 bases between.

Of note for this clone: The same CDR3 also results from other DNA sequences found in this sample. V gene TRBV27 combines with J gene TRBJ1-2; D ambiguous. Trimming took 0 bases from V and 4 from J, leaving 6 bases between them. This CDR3 has 13 residues. Looked up from germline, CDR1 is MNHEY and CDR2 is SMNVEV (reference sequence). CDR3 residues: CASSLSRSYGYTF. The CDR3 nucleotides are TGTGCCAGCAGTTTATCCCGGAGCTATGGCTACACCTTC.

Note on this clone: The same CDR3 also results from other DNA sequences found in this sample. The genes are TRBV7-9 and TRBJ2-7; the D gene is possibly TRBD2 (6 bases). V was shortened by 0 bases and J by 6 bases, with 9 bases between the two germline ends. This CDR3 comprises 13 residues. Germline CDR1 SEHNR, CDR2 FQNEAQ (reference sequence). CDR3 residues: CASSLAGGGEQYF. Here the CDR3 DNA reads TGTGCCAGCAGCTTAGCGGGAGGAGGCGAGCAGTACTTC.

The rearrangement joins TRBV5-4 to TRBJ2-7, with 9 bases identical to TRBD1. CDR1 is SGHNT and CDR2 is YYREEE in the germline V gene (reference sequence). Losses at the gene ends were 7 bases for V and 4 bases for J; bases not matched to a gene: 6. The CDR3 has 13 residues. The CDR3 region is CASGQQGAYEQYF. CDR3 coding DNA: TGTGCCAGCGGACAACAGGGGGCGTACGAGCAGTACTTC.

The chain is built from TRBV5-6 and TRBJ1-5; D gene uncertain. V dropped 1 base and J dropped 3 bases, with 8 bases sitting between them. Germline-derived CDR1 and CDR2 are SGHDT and YYEEEE. CDR3 length: 14 amino acids. CDR3 nucleotides: TGTGCCAGCAGCTTGTTTGGGTACAATCAGCCCCAGCATTTT. Its translation: CASSLFGYNQPQHF.

The rearrangement uses TRBV28 and TRBJ2-5, with a weak D call TRBD2 (7 bases). Trimming cost V 2 bases and J 5 bases, with 12 bases left between them. Per germline, CDR1 MDHEN and CDR2 SYDVKM. This CDR3 has 14 amino acids. As DNA, the CDR3 is TGTGCCAGCAGTTTACGGGGGGCCCGGGAGACCCAGTACTTC. Its translation is CASSLRGARETQYF.

J is TRBJ2-4 and V is TRBV20-1; D not certain. CDR1 DFQATT and CDR2 SNEGSKA come from the germline V gene (reference sequence). CDR3 length equals 11 residues. Trimming stripped 7 bases from V and 0 bases from J, with 4 bases between. The CDR3 loop is CSGIAKNIQYF. CDR3 DNA sequence: TGCAGTGGTATAGCCAAAAACATTCAGTACTTC.

The V call is TRBV30, the J call TRBJ2-5, with 10 bases matching TRBD1. The CDR3 totals 20 residues. Germline CDR1 and CDR2: GTSNPN and SVGIG (reference sequence). V shed 1 base and J 2 bases; nucleotides not matched to a gene: 19. CDR3 amino acids: CAWSAPSIDRGRRAQETQYF. Here the CDR3 DNA reads TGTGCCTGGAGTGCCCCTTCAATTGACAGGGGGCGGAGAGCGCAAGAGACCCAGTACTTC.

This clone showed up just a few times. The chain carries TRBV19 and TRBJ1-1; D not certain. V was clipped by 11 bases and J by 7 bases, with 11 bases between them. Germline V gives CDR1 LNHDA, CDR2 SQIVND (reference sequence). The CDR3 extends over 10 amino acids. The CDR3 region has the DNA TGTGCCTCCTCGGCCGGTGAAGCTTTCTTT. Its protein is CASSAGEAFF.

Points on this clone: In the same sample, other DNA sequences code for this CDR3. This chain links TRBV6-1 with TRBJ1-5; the D gene is possibly TRBD1 (5 bases). Germline V lookup: CDR1 MNHNS, CDR2 SASEGT. CDR3 size: 14 residues. With 4 bases removed from V and 4 bases from J, the gap between germline ends came to 11 bases. The CDR3 sequence is CASSVGVGNQPQHF. DNA of the CDR3: TGTGCCAGCAGTGTGGGGGTTGGTAATCAGCCCCAGCATTTT.

Only a few counts were recorded for this clone. The gene calls are TRBV28 and TRBJ1-5; D is possibly TRBD1 (5 bases). CDR3 length: 15 amino acids. Germline V gives CDR1 MDHEN, CDR2 SYDVKM. V shed 5 bases and J shed 5 bases, with 16 bases lying between them. The CDR3 protein is CASSPTGIQDQPQHF. In DNA, the CDR3 is TGTGCCAGCAGTCCCACAGGTATTCAGGATCAGCCCCAGCATTTT.

The chain has TRBV15 and TRBJ2-7; maybe TRBD2 (6 bases). The V gene lost 0 bases and the J gene lost 3 bases, with 12 bases spanning the gap. The CDR3 has 15 amino acids. Germline loops: CDR1 LNHNV, CDR2 YYDKDF (reference sequence). CDR3 DNA sequence: TGTGCCACCAGCAGAGAGGTCACGGGACTCTACGAGCAGTACTTC. Translated: CATSREVTGLYEQYF.